This T cell receptor (beta chain) was captured by sequencing in a study of OX40 agonist ivuxolimab in advanced cancers. TCRdb's table, derived via immunoSEQ multiplex PCR, lists solely in-frame clones and lacks some. The data contain around 30,000 clones, approximately 91% of them seen just once; the ten biggest clones take up over 8.5%. Study findings and constraints: CD8+ T cells averaged more expanded clones than CD4+.

The germline V and J ends were trimmed by 3 bases and 0 bases, with 15 bases remaining between them. CDR3 length equals 17 residues. From germline, CDR1 is SNHLY and CDR2 FYNNEI. A note on this clone: Its antigen is not identified.

This chain uses TRBV2 with TRBJ1-5; no clear D gene. The receptor's source is an adult with an advanced solid tumor such as melanoma, head and neck, liver or kidney cancer. The sequencing here drew on CD4+ or CD8+ T cells sorted from blood, taken in a trial of the OX40 agonist ivuxolimab. CDR3: CASSDPGSLYSNQPQHF. In nucleotides, the CDR3 is TGTGCCAGCAGTGACCCTGGCAGCCTATATAGCAATCAGCCCCAGCATTTT.